One TCR beta chain is described in this entry. This record belongs to a study of blood T cell repertoires in COVID-19. Clones were sequenced by immunoSEQ multiplex PCR, and TCRdb holds only the in-frame ones, with some missing. The table shows a few hundred thousand clones, with roughly nine tenths occurring only once. The CDR3 spans 14 residues. Germline loops: CDR1 SGHKS, CDR2 YYEKEE (reference sequence). V gave up 1 base and J gave up 5 bases, with 13 bases separating them. The sequenced material came from PBMCs or T cells enriched from blood (not recorded which). The chain joins TRBV5-5 to TRBJ2-7; D is perhaps TRBD1 (6 bases). The sequence was collected from a woman aged 25 to 45 who had recovered from COVID-19. In DNA, the CDR3 is TGTGCCAGCAGCTTGCGGTCAGGGGTGGACGAGCAGTACTTC. Translation: CASSLRSGVDEQYF.